One T cell receptor (beta chain) is described in this entry. Its specificity is unknown. The CDR3 totals 15 residues. The ends were cut back, 9 bases at V and 0 bases at J, with 18 bases in the middle. CDR1 LNHDA and CDR2 SQIVND come from the germline V gene (reference sequence). All of the isolated RNA was reverse transcribed, so expressed TCRB transcripts were sequenced. The method was immunoSEQ multiplex PCR; TCRdb's version includes in-frame clones alone and lacks a portion of them. Found here are some 350,000 clones, about 14% of them singletons; the top ten hold about 0.016%. This specimen belongs to a study of beta chain features in type 1 diabetes. Study-wide background: Across the samples, 107,917,701 sorted cells were examined in total.

Notes on the study in general: Sequencing from cDNA could over-represent high-TCR-expressing cells. When Type 1 diabetes patients were examined, their TCRB CDR3s proved moderately but significantly shorter in all four CD4+ subsets.

The clonotype comes from a woman younger than 30 with type 1 diabetes. The material sequenced was naive CD4+ T cells from blood. The chain couples TRBV19 to TRBJ2-7, with D maybe TRBD2 (6 bases). In DNA, the CDR3 is TGTGCCAGCCGGCAGCGGTCACTAGCCTCCTACGAGCAGTACTTC. This translates into CASRQRSLASYEQYF.